These T cell receptor beta chains were read from a single sample in a study of T-cell reconstitution after alpha-beta-depleted transplantation in children. One entry per CDR3 protein results from TCRdb running MiXCR on the PCR reads. The repertoire holds 550,000 to 600,000 distinct CDR3 sequences, with 23% as singletons. The material was PBMCs, mostly from graft donor cells, obtained 360 days after TCRalphabeta/CD19-depleted stem cell transplant. Receptor source: a boy under two years old who had a stem cell transplant for acute myeloid leukemia, so the T cells may come from the graft donor. Both conserved end residues are part of each CDR3. Each record gives: V gene, clone size, J gene, D gene, CDR3 DNA, CDR3 protein. A D gene is named only where the DNA matches it firmly. Expanded clones are given a class, and other clones once, few, many or no size at all.

V: TRBV6-2/TRBV6-3; size: .; J: TRBJ2-5; D: TRBD1; DNA: TGTGCCAGCAGTTCGCTGAGGGGGCTCCAAGAGACCCAGTACTTC; CDR3: CASSSLRGLQETQYF
V: TRBV29-1; size: .; J: TRBJ2-3; D: .; DNA: TGCAGCGTTGACAGGTCGGGCACAGATACGCAGTATTTT; CDR3: CSVDRSGTDTQYF
V: TRBV20-1; size: .; J: TRBJ2-3; D: .; DNA: TGCAGTGGGGCGTGGGCTTTAAGCACAGATGCGCAGTATTTT; CDR3: CSGAWALSTDAQYF
V: TRBV10-3; size: many; J: TRBJ1-6; D: TRBD1; DNA: TGTGCCATCAGTGCTGATAGACAGGGCTCTAATAATTCACCCCTCCACTTT; CDR3: CAISADRQGSNNSPLHF
V: TRBV29-1; size: few; J: TRBJ2-1; D: .; DNA: TGCAGCGTTGAAGAGGGGTTAAGAGTCCGCAGTGAGCAGTTCTTC; CDR3: CSVEEGLRVRSEQFF
V: TRBV4-1; size: few; J: TRBJ2-1; D: .; DNA: TGCGCCAGCAGCCAAAGTCGGAGCTCCTACAATGAGCAGTTCTTC; CDR3: CASSQSRSSYNEQFF
V: TRBV12-3/TRBV12-4; size: few; J: TRBJ2-5; D: .; DNA: TGTGCCAGCAGTCCGGGTCCCTATATTCAAGAGACCCAGTACTTC; CDR3: CASSPGPYIQETQYF
V: TRBV10-3; size: .; J: TRBJ2-3; D: TRBD2; DNA: TGTGCCATCAGTGAGTCGAGAGGGACTAGCGGTATAACAGATACGCAGTATTTT; CDR3: CAISESRGTSGITDTQYF
V: TRBV5-1; size: .; J: TRBJ1-4; D: .; DNA: TGCGCCACCCGGGGGGGAGTTAATGAAAAACTGTTTTTT; CDR3: CATRGGVNEKLFF
V: TRBV6-2/TRBV6-3; size: .; J: TRBJ2-1; D: .; DNA: TGTGCCAGCTGGGGTCCGGCAGGGCCCTACAATGAGCAGTTCTTC; CDR3: CASWGPAGPYNEQFF
V: TRBV12-3/TRBV12-4; size: .; J: TRBJ2-1; D: .; DNA: TGTGCCAGCAGTCCCCGCGAGGGGCCGGTCGTGGATGAGCAGTTCTTC; CDR3: CASSPREGPVVDEQFF
V: TRBV10-3; size: .; J: TRBJ1-2; D: .; DNA: TGTGCCATCAGTGAAAGGCAGTCGGTCTATGGCTACACCTTC; CDR3: CAISERQSVYGYTF
V: TRBV20-1; size: many; J: TRBJ2-5; D: TRBD2; DNA: TGCAGTGCTAGACAACTAGCGGGGTATGAGACCCAGTACTTC; CDR3: CSARQLAGYETQYF
V: TRBV6-6; size: .; J: TRBJ1-6; D: TRBD1; DNA: TGTGCCAGCAGTTTCAGGGGGGCTTCACCCCTCCACTTT; CDR3: CASSFRGASPLHF
V: TRBV12-3/TRBV12-4; size: many; J: TRBJ2-1; D: .; DNA: TGTGCCAGCAGCTCCCGGAGACACAATGAGCAGTTCTTC; CDR3: CASSSRRHNEQFF
V: TRBV20-1; size: .; J: TRBJ2-5; D: .; DNA: TGCAGTGCTTATAGCCCCAGGGACGGGGGAGAGACCCAGTACTTC; CDR3: CSAYSPRDGGETQYF
V: TRBV4-3; size: few; J: TRBJ2-7; D: TRBD1; DNA: TGCGCCAGCAGCCCTAGCCCGGGACAGGGAGACTCCTACGAGCAGTACTTC; CDR3: CASSPSPGQGDSYEQYF
V: TRBV4-2; size: .; J: TRBJ1-5; D: .; DNA: TGTGCCAGCAGCCAAGGCGACGGATTCTATCAGCCCCAGCATTTT; CDR3: CASSQGDGFYQPQHF